These 10 T cell receptor beta chains were sequenced from one sample in a study of blood T cell repertoires in COVID-19. Profiling relied on immunoSEQ multiplex PCR, and the TCRdb table lists in-frame clones only, not all of them. The data hold about 270,000 clones, with 91% observed a single time. The sample consisted of peripheral blood. These receptors originate from a person between 18 and 30 years old with COVID-19, enrolled during active disease.

In nucleotides, the CDR3 is TGTGCCACCAGCAGCTTACAGGGGGTTACCCACTACGAGCAGTACTTC. The encoded protein is CATSSLQGVTHYEQYF. The chain links TRBV15 to TRBJ2-7, with TRBD1 identical over 8 bases. Unmatched junction bases numbered 10, after V lost 3 bases and J lost 3 bases. Per the germline V gene, CDR1 is LNHNV and CDR2 is YYDKDF (reference sequence). The CDR3 totals 16 residues. Full variable domain (remainder filled in from reference TRBV15 and TRBJ2-7): DAMVIQNPRYQVTQFGKPVTLSCSQTLNHNVMYWYQQKSSQAPKLLFHYYDKDFNNEADTPDNFQSRRPNTSFCFLDIRSPGLGDTAMYLCATSSLQGVTHYEQYFGPGTRLTVT.

This rearrangement joins TRBV7-2 to TRBJ2-7; 8 bases are shared with TRBD1. The CDR3 extends over 12 amino acids. J gave up 12 bases and V 2 bases, and 6 bases lay outside the gene matches. Germline CDR1 is SGHTA and CDR2 is FQGNSA. The DNA of the CDR3 is TGTGCCAGCAGCTTAAGGACAGGGAATCTGTACTTC. Translated: CASSLRTGNLYF.

V is TRBV25-1 and J is TRBJ2-5; D gene unclear. The length of the CDR3 is 15 residues. V dropped 2 bases and J dropped 4 bases, with 14 bases sitting between them. Germline loops: CDR1 MGHDK, CDR2 SYGVNS. The DNA for the CDR3 is TGTGCCAGCAGTGAACAAATCGCGCGAGGAGAGACCCAGTACTTC. It encodes CASSEQIARGETQYF.

CDR3 region: CASSLAGGATYEQYF. CDR3 DNA: TGCGCCAGCAGCCTGGCGGGAGGGGCCACCTACGAGCAGTACTTC. V gene TRBV5-1 combines with J gene TRBJ2-7, with 9 bases lining up with TRBD2. The ends lost 4 bases at V and 2 bases at J; junction bases unmatched: 7. This CDR3 is built from 15 residues. Germline V CDR1 and CDR2: SGHRS, YFSETQ.

The chain employs TRBV6-1 and TRBJ2-4, with D perhaps TRBD2 (5 bases). The CDR3 totals 17 residues. CDR1 and CDR2 from the germline V gene are MNHNS and SASEGT. The ends were cut back, 3 bases at V and 0 bases at J, with 15 bases in the middle. CDR3 protein: CASSERRVDLAKNIQYF. In nucleotides, the CDR3 is TGTGCCAGCAGTGAGAGGCGGGTAGACCTAGCCAAAAACATTCAGTACTTC.

As regards this clone: Other DNA sequences of this sample code for an identical CDR3. This chain connects TRBV28 to TRBJ2-2; 9 bases align to TRBD1. The CDR3 is made up of 17 amino acids. From germline, CDR1 is MDHEN and CDR2 SYDVKM. V dropped 4 bases and J dropped 0; count of bases not matched to a gene: 6. Written as DNA, the CDR3 is TGTGCCAGCAGTTCACCACAGGGGGCCACGAACACCGGGGAGCTGTTTTTT. It is translated as CASSSPQGATNTGELFF.

The chain carries TRBV12-3 or TRBV12-4 and TRBJ2-5; D is possibly TRBD1 (5 bases). The CDR3 runs to 13 residues. Trimming cost V 4 bases and J 5 bases, with 11 bases left between them. CDR3 residues: CASSWGQQETQYF. CDR3 sequence (DNA): TGTGCCAGCAGTTGGGGCCAGCAGGAGACCCAGTACTTC.

The chain combines TRBV6-5 with TRBJ2-7; 9 nucleotides match TRBD1. Germline assignment: CDR1 MNHEY and CDR2 SVGAGI. Germline trimming cut 7 bases from V and 5 bases from J; bases unmatched to any gene: 12. The length of the CDR3 is 15 residues. The CDR3 DNA sequence: TGTGCCAGCACCTCTGCCAGGACAGGGGTGGACGAGCAGTACTTC. Amino acid sequence: CASTSARTGVDEQYF.

This clone was seen once. This rearrangement joins TRBV14 to TRBJ2-1; 9 nucleotides agree with TRBD1. Unmatched junction bases numbered 8, after V lost 4 bases and J lost 1 base. The CDR3 is made up of 17 amino acids. Germline V CDR1 and CDR2: SGHDN, FVKESK. As DNA, the CDR3 is TGTGCCAGCAGCCCCTATACCGGGACAGGGTCCTACAATGAGCAGTTCTTC. Encoded protein: CASSPYTGTGSYNEQFF.

The chain joins TRBV3-1 (or the pseudogene TRBV3-2) to TRBJ2-7; D may be TRBD1 (6 bases). The CDR3 loop spans 13 amino acids. The germline V and J ends were trimmed by 5 bases and 1 base, with 9 bases remaining between them. Germline CDR1 is LGHDT and CDR2 is YNNKEL (reference sequence). The CDR3 here is CASSSGQSYEQYF. The CDR3 DNA follows: TGTGCCAGCAGCTCGGGACAATCCTACGAGCAGTACTTC.